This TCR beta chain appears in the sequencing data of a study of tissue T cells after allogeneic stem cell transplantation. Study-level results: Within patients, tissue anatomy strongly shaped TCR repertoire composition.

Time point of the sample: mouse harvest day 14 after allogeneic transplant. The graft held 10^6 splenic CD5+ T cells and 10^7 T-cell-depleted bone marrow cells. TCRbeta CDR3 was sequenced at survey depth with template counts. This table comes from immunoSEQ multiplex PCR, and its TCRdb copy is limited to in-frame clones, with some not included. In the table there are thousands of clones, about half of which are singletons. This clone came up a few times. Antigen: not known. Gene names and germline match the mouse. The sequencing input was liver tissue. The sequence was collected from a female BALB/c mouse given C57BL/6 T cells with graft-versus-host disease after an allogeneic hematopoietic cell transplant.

The DNA read from the CDR3 is TGTGCTAGCAGCACAGGCTATAATTCGCCCCTCTAC. Its protein product is CASSTGYNSPLY. The entire CDR3 protein reads CASSTGYNSPLYF. V usage is TRBV29 and J usage is TRBJ1-6; D is possibly TRBD1 (5 bases). The CDR3 goes on 1 residue after the read ends, and that part is filled in from the germline J gene. TRBJ1-6 is recorded as an ORF, its role being uncertain. This CDR3 has 13 amino acids. Germline CDR1 MSHET, CDR2 SYDVDS. V lost 6 bases and J lost 3, with 6 bases in between.